This TCR beta chain emerged from a study of blood T cell repertoires in COVID-19. Study-wide context: Sites across the United States, Italy and Spain contributed samples from acute and convalescent COVID-19. T cells, B-cell-depleted T cells, or PBMCs provided the cDNA or gDNA that served as material.

Study processing details: For nucleated cells, counts were estimated from reference gene primer amplification. Generated by immunoSEQ multiplex PCR, the TCRdb table keeps only in-frame clones and is missing some. The V and J calls and clone size come from that table; D and trimming were worked out from the DNA. The sample holds fewer than 250,000 clones; approximately 80% are singletons and the top ten take around 21%. CDR3 size: 15 residues. Germline CDR1 reads SGHTA; CDR2 reads FQGNSA. The ends were cut back, 0 bases at V and 4 bases at J, with 12 bases in the middle. The source of this sequence is a human donor in a cohort sampled during active COVID-19. The chain has TRBV7-2 and TRBJ1-2, with D maybe TRBD1 (6 bases). Sequencing used peripheral blood. CDR3 amino acids: CASSLAGGATYGYTF. CDR3 sequence (DNA): TGTGCCAGCAGCTTAGCTGGGGGGGCCACCTATGGCTACACCTTC.